This T cell receptor beta chain was identified during a study of T cell responses to AZD1222 COVID-19 vaccine. Findings and limits, study-wide: Clonal diversity was possibly underestimated, and white British individuals and females predominated among donors.

TCRdb's table, derived via immunoSEQ multiplex PCR, lists solely in-frame clones and lacks some. The sample holds around 120,000 clones; about 90% are singletons and the top ten take 1.1%. Germline CDR1 is LNHDA and CDR2 is SQIVND (reference sequence). The V end was cut by 6 bases, the J end by 3 bases, with 9 bases between. The CDR3 loop spans 13 amino acids. For this clone: Its antigen is not known.

V gene TRBV19 combines with J gene TRBJ1-5; D is possibly TRBD1 (5 bases). Specimen: peripheral blood, collected on day 0 of AZD1222 vaccination. This receptor was taken from an adult in good health. The CDR3 region is CASRETANQPQHF. The CDR3 DNA sequence: TGTGCCAGTAGGGAGACAGCCAATCAGCCCCAGCATTTT.